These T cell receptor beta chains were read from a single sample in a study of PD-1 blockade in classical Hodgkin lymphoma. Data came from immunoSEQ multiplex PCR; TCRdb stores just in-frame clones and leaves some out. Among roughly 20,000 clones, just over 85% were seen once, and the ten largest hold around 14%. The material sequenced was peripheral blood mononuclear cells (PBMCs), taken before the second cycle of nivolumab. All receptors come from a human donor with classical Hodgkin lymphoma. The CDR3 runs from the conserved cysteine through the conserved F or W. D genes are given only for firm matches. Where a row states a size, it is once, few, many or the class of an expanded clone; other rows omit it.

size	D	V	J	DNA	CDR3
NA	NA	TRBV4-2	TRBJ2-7	TGTGCCAGCAGCCCGGGACTGGGGCCATACGAGCAGTACTTC	CASSPGLGPYEQYF
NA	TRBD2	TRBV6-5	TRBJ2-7	TGTGCCAGCAGACTTTCAGGGACTAGCGTCTACGAGCAGTACTTC	CASRLSGTSVYEQYF
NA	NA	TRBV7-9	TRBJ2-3	TGTGCCAGCAGCTCCAATAGCGATACGCAGTATTTT	CASSSNSDTQYF
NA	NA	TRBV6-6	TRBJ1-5	TGTGCCAGCAGTGCGACAAGCAATCAGCCCCAGCATTTT	CASSATSNQPQHF
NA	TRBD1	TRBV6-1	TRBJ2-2	TGTGCCAGCAGTGACGGACAGGGGGGCGGGGAGCTGTTTTTT	CASSDGQGGGELFF
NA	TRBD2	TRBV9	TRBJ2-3	TGTGCCAGCAGCGTATCAGCCGGGGGGGCAGATACGCAGTATTTT	CASSVSAGGADTQYF
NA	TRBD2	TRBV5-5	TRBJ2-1	TGTGCCAGCAGCAGGATCGGACTAGGGGATTCGCTAGGCGAGCAGTTCTTC	CASSRIGLGDSLGEQFF
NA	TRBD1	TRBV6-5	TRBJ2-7	TGTGCCAGCAGTCCAGGGGGCGAGCAGTACTTC	CASSPGGEQYF
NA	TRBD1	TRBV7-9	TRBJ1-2	TGTGCCAGCAGCTTGGACAGGGTAGGAGGCTACACCTTC	CASSLDRVGGYTF
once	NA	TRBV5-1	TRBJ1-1	TGCGCCAGCAGTTTACAGGAGAACACTGAAGCTTTCTTT	CASSLQENTEAFF
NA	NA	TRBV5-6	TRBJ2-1	TGTGCCAGCAACTTATGGGGGTACGATGAGCAGTTCTTC	CASNLWGYDEQFF
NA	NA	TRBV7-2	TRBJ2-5	TGTGCCAGCAGCTTATCAGGAGAGACCCAGTACTTC	CASSLSGETQYF
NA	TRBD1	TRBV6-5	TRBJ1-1	TGTGCCAGCAGTTCGGCAGGGACAGGTAGGAACACTGAAGCTTTCTTT	CASSSAGTGRNTEAFF
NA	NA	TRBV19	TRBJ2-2	TGTGCCGCATCCACAGCGAACACCGGGGAGCTGTTTTTT	CAASTANTGELFF
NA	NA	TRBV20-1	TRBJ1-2	TGCAGTGTAGAGGAATTACGGGGCTACACCTTC	CSVEELRGYTF
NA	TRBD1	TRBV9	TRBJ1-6	TGTGCCAGCAGCGGACAGGGGGCAGGTTCACCCCTCCACTTT	CASSGQGAGSPLHF
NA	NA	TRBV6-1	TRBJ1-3	TGTGCCAGCAGTGACACATCAGGAATCTCTGGAAACACCATATATTTT	CASSDTSGISGNTIYF
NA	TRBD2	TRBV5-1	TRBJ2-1	TGCGCCAGCAGCTTGGCCGGGGGGAATGAGCAGTTCTTC	CASSLAGGNEQFF
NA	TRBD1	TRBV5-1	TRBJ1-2	TGCGCCAGCAGCTTGAGACAGGGATCGGGCTACACCTTC	CASSLRQGSGYTF
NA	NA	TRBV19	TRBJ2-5	TGTGCCAGTAGTAGGGACCAACAAGAGACCCAGTACTTC	CASSRDQQETQYF
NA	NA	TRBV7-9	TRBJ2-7	TGTGCCAGCAGCTTAGCGGCAGGACCCTACGAGCAGTACTTC	CASSLAAGPYEQYF
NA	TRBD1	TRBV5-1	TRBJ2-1	TGCGCCAGCAGCGAAGGATCCGGGGACAGTGGGGACAATGAGCAGTTCTTC	CASSEGSGDSGDNEQFF
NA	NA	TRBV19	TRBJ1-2	TGTGCCAGTAGTATAGGGGGAGACTATGGCTACACCTTC	CASSIGGDYGYTF
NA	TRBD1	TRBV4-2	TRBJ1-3	TGTGCCAGCAGCCAAGATCAGGGGGGCTCTGGAAACACCATATATTTT	CASSQDQGGSGNTIYF
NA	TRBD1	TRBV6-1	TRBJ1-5	TGTGCCAGCAGTCAAGGGGGCGGAATGGGGAATCAGCCCCAGCATTTT	CASSQGGGMGNQPQHF